This TCR beta chain was identified during a study of blood T cell repertoires in COVID-19. Whole-study context: The samples span acute and convalescent COVID-19 from the United States, Italy and Spain. PBMCs, B-cell-depleted T cells, or T cells were the source of the cDNA or gDNA that made up the material.

Methods used by the authors: For nucleated cells, counts were estimated from reference gene primer amplification. Repertoires were generated with immunoSEQ multiplex PCR, while TCRdb's copy carries only in-frame clones and drops some. V, J and clone size were drawn from that table, and D and trimming were deduced from the DNA. In the table there are 140,000 or so clones, about four fifths of which are singletons. The sequenced sample consisted of peripheral blood. The receptor was isolated from a woman older than 75 with acute or convalescent COVID-19.

CDR3 sequence reads: CSVAGTDVLWGGYTF. CDR3 in DNA: TGCAGCGTTGCCGGGACAGACGTATTATGGGGTGGCTACACCTTC. The chain uses TRBV29-1 and TRBJ1-2; 7 nucleotides match TRBD1. Germline CDR1 reads SQVTM; CDR2 reads ANQGSEA. The trim removed 4 bases at V and 7 bases at J, leaving 15 bases unmatched. The CDR3 runs to 15 residues.